The 29 T cell receptor beta chains below were found in one sample sequenced in a study of cytomegalovirus exposure and HLA in healthy donors. PCR primers comprised 60 Vbeta and 13 Jbeta primers. Assay used: immunoSEQ multiplex PCR; TCRdb lists only in-frame clones, some missing. The sample contains 70,000 to 95,000 clones, 70% to 90% of which appear only once. The sequencing sample was made of PBMCs. Every receptor here comes from a woman between 18 and 29 years old in good health and CMV-seropositive.

The V and J genes are TRBV18 and TRBJ1-4; D is possibly TRBD1 (5 bases). CDR1 and CDR2 (germline): KGHSH, LQKENI. This CDR3 contains 16 residues. Trimming pared 1 base from V and 4 bases from J, leaving 13 bases between. The CDR3 sequence is CASSPRRAGDNEKLFF. The CDR3 DNA sequence: TGTGCCAGCTCACCACGGAGAGCGGGGGATAATGAAAAACTGTTTTTT.

This clone was seen only once. J is TRBJ1-1 and V is TRBV6-5; 7 bases align to TRBD1. After removal of 0 bases from V and 3 bases from J, the junction contained 4 bases not matched to a gene. The CDR3 has 15 residues. Germline loops: CDR1 MNHEY, CDR2 SVGAGI. The CDR3 reads CASSYSIRGDTEAFF. The CDR3 nucleotides are TGTGCCAGCAGTTACTCTATCAGGGGGGACACTGAAGCTTTCTTT.

V usage is TRBV7-3 and J usage is TRBJ2-1; 9 bases line up with TRBD2. After removal of 5 bases from V and 5 bases from J, the junction contained 10 bases not matched to a gene. The CDR3 spans 16 residues. In germline, CDR1 is SGHTA, CDR2 FQGTGA. The chain's CDR3 is CASSQTGGRANNEQFF. CDR3 nucleotide sequence: TGTGCCAGCAGCCAGACCGGCGGGAGGGCCAACAATGAGCAGTTCTTC.

The V call is TRBV2, the J call TRBJ2-5, with D unresolved. The CDR3 has 11 amino acids. The germline V and J ends were trimmed by 6 bases and 4 bases, with 6 bases remaining between them. The V gene's germline CDR1 is SNHLY and CDR2 FYNNEI. CDR3 sequence reads: CASSLRETQYF. CDR3 in DNA: TGTGCCAGCAGCCTCAGAGAGACCCAGTACTTC.

This clone came up once. The chain employs TRBV6-6 and TRBJ2-7; 11 bases fit TRBD1. The ends lost 6 bases at V and 3 bases at J; junction bases unmatched: 10. CDR1 and CDR2 (germline): MNHNY, SVGAGI (reference sequence). The CDR3 consists of 16 residues. The CDR3 loop reads CASRVILGQGDYEQYF. CDR3 in DNA: TGTGCCAGCAGAGTAATTTTGGGACAGGGGGACTACGAGCAGTACTTC.

This chain joins TRBV25-1 and TRBJ2-1; possible D gene TRBD1, 6 bases. The CDR3 has 16 residues. Germline CDR1 and CDR2: MGHDK and SYGVNS. V was clipped by 1 base and J by 0 bases, with 10 bases between them. CDR3 residues: CASSEFLGASYNEQFF. CDR3 DNA: TGTGCCAGCAGTGAATTTCTGGGGGCCTCCTACAATGAGCAGTTCTTC.

The rearrangement links TRBV4-1 to TRBJ2-4, with D possibly TRBD1 on 6 matching bases. Trimming removed 3 bases at V and 1 base at J, with 16 bases between. Germline assignment: CDR1 MGHRA and CDR2 YSYEKL. The CDR3 has 17 amino acids. CDR3 DNA sequence: TGCGCCAGCAGCCAGGCATCTAAGCAGGGGGCCAAAAACATTCAGTACTTC. This codes for CASSQASKQGAKNIQYF.

V gene TRBV19 combines with J gene TRBJ1-3; the match to TRBD1 covers 8 bases. The germline V gene encodes CDR1 LNHDA and CDR2 SQIVND (reference sequence). The V segment lost 2 bases and the J segment 0 bases; nucleotides outside the gene matches: 3. CDR3 length: 16 residues. The CDR3 DNA sequence: TGTGCCAGTAGTATACAGGGGGCCCGCTCTGGAAACACCATATATTTT. This encodes CASSIQGARSGNTIYF.

CDR3 sequence: CASSYVGQGYEQYF. The CDR3 nucleotides read TGTGCCAGCAGTTACGTAGGACAGGGCTACGAGCAGTACTTC. J is TRBJ2-7 and V is TRBV6-5; 8 bases map to TRBD1. Germline CDR1 MNHEY, CDR2 SVGAGI. V was pared by 2 bases and J by 3 bases, with 3 bases of the junction left unmatched. This CDR3 is 14 amino acids long.

The chain is built from TRBV5-4 and TRBJ1-2; D is undetermined. CDR1 is SGHNT and CDR2 is YYREEE in the germline V gene (reference sequence). V dropped 2 bases and J dropped 8 bases, with 13 bases sitting between them. This CDR3 has 13 amino acids. The DNA for the CDR3 is TGTGCCAGCAGCTTTGGGCAGGAAGAAGGCTACACCTTC. Translation: CASSFGQEEGYTF.

The V call is TRBV2, the J call TRBJ1-4; TRBD1 aligns across 8 bases. CDR1 is SNHLY, CDR2 FYNNEI, per germline. Unmatched junction bases numbered 10, after V lost 3 bases and J lost 10 bases. The CDR3 runs 15 residues. The CDR3 DNA is TGTGCCAGCAGTGAGGGGGGAACAGGGGGAGGAAAACTGTTTTTT. Its protein product is CASSEGGTGGGKLFF.

This chain links TRBV6-1 with TRBJ2-5; TRBD1 might be the D (5 bases). The CDR3 spans 14 residues. Trimming took off 4 bases at V and 1 base at J, with 10 bases between the two ends. Per the germline V gene, CDR1 is MNHNS and CDR2 is SASEGT. The CDR3 DNA follows: TGTGCCAGCAGTGCTTTGGACATCCAAGAGACCCAGTACTTC. Translating it yields CASSALDIQETQYF.

This clone was seen only once. This chain joins TRBV5-1 and TRBJ2-7; TRBD2 aligns across 11 bases. J was trimmed by 7 bases and V by 2 bases; bases with no gene match: 11. The CDR3 spans 16 residues. CDR1 is SGHRS, CDR2 YFSETQ, per germline. As DNA, the CDR3 is TGCGCCAGCAGCTTACCCTCACTAGCGGGAGTGGGAGAGCAGTACTTC. This sequence encodes CASSLPSLAGVGEQYF.

This chain joins TRBV29-1 and TRBJ1-2; tentative D call: TRBD1 (6 bases). The CDR3 runs to 13 residues. Germline V CDR1 and CDR2: SQVTM, ANQGSEA. Trimming took 4 bases from V and 3 from J, leaving 12 bases between them. The CDR3 bases are TGCAGCGTTGGGACAGACTTTTACTATGGCTACACCTTC. Amino acids: CSVGTDFYYGYTF.

The chain links TRBV27 to TRBJ2-7; a weak D match, TRBD1 (5 bases). Germline CDR1 is MNHEY and CDR2 is SMNVEV (reference sequence). The V gene lost 6 bases and the J gene lost 7 bases, with 28 bases spanning the gap. This CDR3 is built from 17 residues. In DNA form, the CDR3 reads TGTGCCAGCAGCCAAAACCGGATGTGGGGCACAATGTTGGAGCAGTACTTC. The encoded protein is CASSQNRMWGTMLEQYF.

This clone was recorded only once. This chain connects TRBV6-5 to TRBJ2-7, with TRBD1 identical over 10 bases. Germline V gene data show CDR1 as MNHEY and CDR2 as SVGAGI. The CDR3 loop spans 15 amino acids. V dropped 6 bases and J dropped 5; count of bases not matched to a gene: 10. CDR3 loop: CASRPDDRGPHEQYF. As DNA, the CDR3 is TGTGCCAGCAGACCCGACGACAGGGGGCCCCACGAGCAGTACTTC.

CDR3 residues: CASSPSGGASTDTQYF. CDR3 bases: TGTGCCAGCAGCCCCTCTGGAGGGGCCAGCACAGATACGCAGTATTTT. This chain joins TRBV9 and TRBJ2-3, with D maybe TRBD2 (6 bases). Trimming cost V 4 bases and J 0 bases, with 15 bases left between them. The CDR3 loop spans 16 amino acids. Per the germline V gene, CDR1 is SGDLS and CDR2 is YYNGEE.

The genes are TRBV7-6 and TRBJ2-1; D may be TRBD1 (6 bases). Germline values: CDR1 SGHVS, CDR2 FNYEAQ. CDR3 length: 14 amino acids. Trimming removed 3 bases from V and 1 base from J, with 7 bases in between. CDR3 nucleotides: TGTGCCAGCAGCTTGGGGGCTTCCTACAATGAGCAGTTCTTC. The encoded protein is CASSLGASYNEQFF. The whole variable domain, filled in from reference TRBV7-6 and TRBJ2-1, reads GAGVSQSPRYKVTKRGQDVALRCDPISGHVSLYWYRQALGQGPEFLTYFNYEAQQDKSGLPNDRFSAERPEGSISTLTIQRTEQRDSAMYRCASSLGASYNEQFFGPGTRLTVL.

The J gene is TRBJ1-2, the V gene TRBV15; 8 bases are shared with TRBD1. The ends lost 2 bases at V and 3 bases at J; junction bases unmatched: 2. From germline, CDR1 is LNHNV and CDR2 YYDKDF (reference sequence). This CDR3 has 14 residues. The CDR3 coding sequence is TGTGCCACCAGCAGAAGACAGGGGTACTATGGCTACACCTTC. Its protein is CATSRRQGYYGYTF. Supplemented by reference TRBV15 and TRBJ1-2, the full variable domain reads DAMVIQNPRYQVTQFGKPVTLSCSQTLNHNVMYWYQQKSSQAPKLLFHYYDKDFNNEADTPDNFQSRRPNTSFCFLDIRSPGLGDTAMYLCATSRRQGYYGYTFGSGTRLTVV.

The chain recombines TRBV4-1 with TRBJ2-7; TRBD2 matches 7 bases. Germline CDR1 is MGHRA and CDR2 is YSYEKL. V lost 2 bases, J lost 1 base, and 11 bases stayed unmatched. The CDR3 has 17 residues. CDR3 loop: CASSQKTGLTSSYEQYF. The DNA for the CDR3 is TGCGCCAGCAGCCAAAAGACGGGACTAACCTCTTCCTACGAGCAGTACTTC.

The genes are TRBV11-2 and TRBJ2-3; no firm D call. CDR1 and CDR2 from the germline V gene are SGHAT and FQNNGV. The CDR3 contains 11 residues. V gave up 4 bases and J gave up 5 bases, with 4 bases separating them. CDR3 bases: TGTGCCAGCAGCTCGAGAGATACGCAGTATTTT. This translates into CASSSRDTQYF.

The rearrangement joins TRBV21-1 to TRBJ2-7; TRBD2 is the table's D call, not checked against the DNA. TRBV21-1 is listed as a pseudogene. The CDR3 is 16 amino acids. The CDR3 loop is CASSKAESGTSYEQYF. The CDR3 bases are TGTGCCAGCAGCAAAGCCGAATCCGGGACTAGCTACGAGCAGTACTTC.

The V and J genes are TRBV15 and TRBJ1-3; no firm D call. The CDR3 has 15 residues. V lost 0 bases to trimming and J lost 8 bases, with 14 bases between them. The germline V gene has CDR1 LNHNV and CDR2 YYDKDF (reference sequence). The CDR3 protein is CATSRDSPRRHTIYF. The CDR3 bases are TGTGCCACCAGCAGAGATAGCCCCCGTCGGCACACCATATATTTT.

The chain couples TRBV5-1 to TRBJ2-1; 7 bases line up with TRBD2. Germline V gene lookup returns CDR1 SGHRS and CDR2 YFSETQ. The trim removed 0 bases at V and 2 bases at J, leaving 8 bases unmatched. The CDR3 length is 17 residues. CDR3 nucleotide sequence: TGCGCCAGCAGCTTGGGTCCCGGTAGCGGGCCCTACAATGAGCAGTTCTTC. Translated: CASSLGPGSGPYNEQFF. The full variable domain, rest sourced from reference TRBV5-1 and TRBJ2-1, is KAGVTQTPRYLIKTRGQQVTLSCSPISGHRSVSWYQQTPGQGLQFLFEYFSETQRNKGNFPGRFSGRQFSNSRSEMNVSTLELGDSALYLCASSLGPGSGPYNEQFFGPGTRLTVL.

The chain is built from TRBV7-9 and TRBJ1-3, with D unclear. The CDR3 runs 14 residues. Germline V CDR1 and CDR2: SEHNR, FQNEAQ (reference sequence). V was shortened by 1 base and J by 8 bases, with 12 bases between the two germline ends. The CDR3 DNA follows: TGTGCCAGCAGCTTAGACAGAGAAGGCTACACCATATATTTT. The encoded protein is CASSLDREGYTIYF.

This clone has only one observation. The genes are TRBV18 and TRBJ1-6; 7 nucleotides line up with TRBD1. V was clipped by 2 bases and J by 11 bases; unmatched bases: 6. From germline, CDR1 is KGHSH and CDR2 LQKENI. The CDR3 covers 14 residues. The CDR3 reads CASSPGDSQPPLHF. The CDR3 coding sequence is TGTGCCAGCTCACCAGGGGACAGTCAGCCACCCCTCCACTTT. Full variable domain (remainder filled in from reference TRBV18 and TRBJ1-6): NAGVMQNPRHLVRRRGQEARLRCSPMKGHSHVYWYRQLPEEGLKFMVYLQKENIIDESGMPKERFSAEFPKEGPSILRIQQVVRGDSAAYFCASSPGDSQPPLHFGNGTRLTVT.

This chain joins TRBV28 and TRBJ2-7; the D gene is possibly TRBD2 (6 bases). The CDR3 is 14 residues long. Germline lookup yields CDR1 MDHEN and CDR2 SYDVKM. Trimming left V 6 bases short and J 6 bases short, with 18 bases between. DNA for the CDR3: TGTGCCAGCAGCCCACGGGAGCCCTACTCCGAGCAGTACTTC. It encodes CASSPREPYSEQYF.

The chain is built from TRBV5-4 and TRBJ2-2; the match to TRBD1 covers 9 bases. The germline V gene encodes CDR1 SGHNT and CDR2 YYREEE (reference sequence). This CDR3 has 16 residues. The ends lost 4 bases at V and 2 bases at J; junction bases unmatched: 6. CDR3 nucleotides: TGTGCCAGCAGCCAACGGACAGGGGTTAACACCGGGGAGCTGTTTTTT. This sequence encodes CASSQRTGVNTGELFF.

The chain combines TRBV7-9 with TRBJ1-1, with a weak D call TRBD1 (5 bases). The CDR3 consists of 15 residues. CDR1 SEHNR and CDR2 FQNEAQ come from the germline V gene (reference sequence). The V end lost 0 bases, the J end lost 0 bases, and 8 bases lay between the germline ends. CDR3 coding DNA: TGTGCCAGCAGCTTAGCAAGGGGAATGAACACTGAAGCTTTCTTT. The encoded protein is CASSLARGMNTEAFF. The variable domain in full, with the rest retrieved from reference TRBV7-9 and TRBJ1-1, is DTGVSQNPRHKITKRGQNVTFRCDPISEHNRLYWYRQTLGQGPEFLTYFQNEAQLEKSRLLSDRFSAERPKGSFSTLEIQRTEQGDSAMYLCASSLARGMNTEAFFGQGTRLTVV.